Listed below are T cell receptor beta chains from one sample, sequenced in a study of T cells expressing NK-cell markers. TCRdb reprocessed the 5' RACE reads and stores each CDR3 protein as one record, lacking DNA. The sample shows about 180,000 distinct CDR3 sequences, and under 20% sits with its ten largest clones. The sequencing input was blood T cells: a sorted CD56 or NKG2C T cell subset, CD4+ or CD8+ T cells, or bulk PBMC T cells (not recorded which). All receptors come from a woman between 18 and 70 years old in good health. The CDR3 runs from the conserved cysteine through the conserved F or W. A clone size is listed for some rows: how often the clone was seen (once, few, many), or a class if it is expanded.

j_gene | abundance | v_gene | CDR3aa
TRBJ2-3 | NA | TRBV7-9 | CASSSRGADTQYF
TRBJ1-1 | NA | TRBV5-1 | CASSPQTDRNTEAFF
TRBJ2-3 | NA | TRBV2 | CASNSDGQSTDTQYF
TRBJ2-7 | NA | TRBV20-1 | CSARPLQGAVLDEQYF
TRBJ1-5 | NA | TRBV3-1 | CASSQGGSQHF
TRBJ2-1 | NA | TRBV13 | CASSWRLAKRNEQFF
TRBJ2-1 | NA | TRBV20-1 | CSAQSGTSVYNEQFF
TRBJ2-2 | NA | TRBV24-1 | CATSEQGNTGELFF
TRBJ2-5 | NA | TRBV15 | CATSRGDQETQYF
TRBJ1-5 | NA | TRBV15 | CATSRDRTVFHQPQHF
TRBJ2-6 | NA | TRBV12-3/TRBV12-4 | CASSLMLGGANVLTF
TRBJ2-1 | NA | TRBV12-3/TRBV12-4 | CASSFDRGQFF
TRBJ2-5 | NA | TRBV20-1 | CSARDPGGAGETQYF
TRBJ2-1 | NA | TRBV6-2/TRBV6-3 | CASSYTKGKSSYNEQFF
TRBJ2-3 | NA | TRBV5-1 | CASSVQGRVTDTQYF
TRBJ2-1 | NA | TRBV20-1 | CSANSGTSGRATFPYNEQFF
TRBJ1-1 | NA | TRBV4-2 | CASSQDPGVNTEAFF
TRBJ2-2 | NA | TRBV5-1 | CASHVNPGGADTGELFF
TRBJ1-1 | NA | TRBV4-1 | CASSQDRRAVTEAFF
TRBJ1-1 | NA | TRBV5-1 | CASRGPDKNTEAFF
TRBJ1-2 | NA | TRBV5-1 | CASTVRDTDGYTF
TRBJ2-7 | NA | TRBV5-5 | CASSLAGTGGNEQYF
TRBJ2-1 | NA | TRBV20-1 | CSARDYALLDEQFF
TRBJ1-1 | NA | TRBV18 | CASSPLEVGAFF
TRBJ2-5 | NA | TRBV18 | CASSPGTSGREVETQYF
TRBJ1-4 | NA | TRBV15 | CATSRPYRDEKLFF
TRBJ2-7 | NA | TRBV7-3 | CASSLTSGSFYEQYF
TRBJ2-2 | NA | TRBV5-1 | CASSKRTANTGELFF
TRBJ2-1 | NA | TRBV3-1 | CASSYLSGGFNEQFF
TRBJ2-7 | medium-sized | TRBV7-8 | CASSLEGLTYEQYF
TRBJ2-7 | NA | TRBV27 | CASSLSGRAVYEQYF
TRBJ1-5 | NA | TRBV15 | CATSRRLLGGQPQHF
TRBJ2-7 | NA | TRBV7-9 | CASSKTGSAYEQYF